This T cell receptor beta chain appears in the sequencing data of a study of blood T cell repertoires in COVID-19. Study at large: Acute and convalescent COVID-19 samples came from the United States, Italy and Spain. In each case, the material was cDNA or gDNA derived from T cells, B-cell-depleted T cells, or PBMCs.

This clone was recorded once. The CDR3 totals 14 residues. CDR1 is SGHDT, CDR2 YYEEEE, per germline. Trimming took 4 bases from V and 5 from J; bases not matched to a gene: 7. Per the authors' pipeline: Reference gene primers were amplified, and this amplification served to estimate nucleated cell counts. TCRdb's copy holds only in-frame clones and misses some; the assay was immunoSEQ multiplex PCR. V and J calls and clone size are given by that table; D and trimming were obtained from the DNA. Of under 200,000 clones in the sample, more than 85% were seen once. The sample was peripheral blood. V usage is TRBV5-6 and J usage is TRBJ2-7; 9 bases align to TRBD1. This TCR was recovered from a young man with acute or convalescent COVID-19. CDR3 bases: TGTGCCAGCAGCAAAAGGGACAGGGAGCACGAGCAGTACGTC. Amino acid sequence: CASSKRDREHEQYV.